This T cell receptor beta chain is from a study of T cells in localized non-small cell lung cancer. General observations from the study: A median of about 54 of the top 100 tumor clones appeared in adjacent lung, which was paired and uninvolved. Analysis by sequencing included only one tumor region, so heterogeneity remains possible. Clonality peaked in uninvolved adjacent lung rather than tumor.

Of note for this clone: The target antigen is unknown.

The CDR3 consists of 13 residues. In germline, CDR1 is MDHEN, CDR2 SYDVKM. J was trimmed by 4 bases and V by 8 bases; bases with no gene match: 6. Produced via immunoSEQ multiplex PCR; TCRdb's table is partial and in-frame only. The sample contains around 92,000 clones, approximately 91% of which appear only once. The sequence came from a woman aged 35 to 70 with stage II squamous cell lung carcinoma. The input for sequencing was PBMCs, taken before any cancer treatment. The chain joins TRBV28 to TRBJ2-5; 8 nucleotides align to TRBD2. The CDR3 here is CASAGTRSETQYF. The CDR3 nucleotides read TGTGCCAGCGCCGGGACTAGATCAGAGACCCAGTACTTC.